The T cell receptor beta chain described here comes from a study of a mutant IDH1 vaccine in newly diagnosed glioma. The CDR3 extends over 13 amino acids. Trimming took 7 bases from V and 13 from J, leaving 21 bases between them. Germline-derived CDR1 and CDR2 are SGHNT and YYREEE (reference sequence). In the case of this clone: Its specificity is not known.

TCRdb's table, derived via immunoSEQ multiplex PCR, lists solely in-frame clones and lacks some. Of 55,000 to 65,000 clones listed, under 85% are singletons. Time point: week 11, during vaccination. Every single dose of the vaccine, 300 ug of mutant IDH1 20-mer peptide, came with topical imiquimod. The rearrangement links TRBV5-4 to TRBJ2-1, with D perhaps assigned TRBD1 or TRBD2 (5 bases each). The sequencing used PBMCs, collected from a glioma patient whose treatment included an IDH1 peptide vaccine. This sequence originates from a man under 40 with glioma. CDR3 in DNA: TGTGCCAGCCAGGGACGAGGGGCATCGGAACAGTTCTTC. Translating it yields CASQGRGASEQFF.